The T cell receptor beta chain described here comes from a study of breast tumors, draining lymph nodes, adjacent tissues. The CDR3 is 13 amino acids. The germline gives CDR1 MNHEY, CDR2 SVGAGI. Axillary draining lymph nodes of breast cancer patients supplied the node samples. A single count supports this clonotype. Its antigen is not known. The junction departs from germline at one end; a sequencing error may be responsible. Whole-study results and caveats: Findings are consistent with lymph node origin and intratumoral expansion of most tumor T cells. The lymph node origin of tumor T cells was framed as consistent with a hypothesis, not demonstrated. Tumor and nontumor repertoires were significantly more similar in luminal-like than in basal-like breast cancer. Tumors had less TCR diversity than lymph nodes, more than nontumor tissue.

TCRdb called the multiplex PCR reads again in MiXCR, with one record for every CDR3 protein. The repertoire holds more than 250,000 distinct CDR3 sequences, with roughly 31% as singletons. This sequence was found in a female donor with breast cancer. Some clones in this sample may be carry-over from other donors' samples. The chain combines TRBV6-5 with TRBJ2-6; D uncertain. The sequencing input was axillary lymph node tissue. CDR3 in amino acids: CASSHSGANVLTF. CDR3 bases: TGTGCCAGCAGTCACTCGGGGGCCAACGTCCTGACTTTC.